The source of this T cell receptor (beta chain) is a study of cytomegalovirus exposure and HLA in healthy donors. Background on the study: The same platform as the approximately 640 first-cohort repertoires was used for the 120 validation repertoires, a later analysis reported.

The protocol was immunoSEQ multiplex PCR, while the TCRdb copy is restricted to in-frame clones and leaves out a portion. The data hold about 140,000 clones, with approximately 85% observed a single time. Germline-derived CDR1 and CDR2 are MNHEY and SVGAGI. CDR3 size: 14 residues. V lost 6 bases to trimming and J lost 4 bases, with 13 bases between them. Input material: PBMCs. The rearrangement joins TRBV6-5 to TRBJ2-1; D unresolved. This TCR derives from a woman aged 30 to 39 in good health and CMV-seronegative. The CDR3 loop is CASRGQKPYNEQFF. The CDR3 region has the DNA TGTGCCAGCAGGGGCCAAAAACCTTACAATGAGCAGTTCTTC.